Shown below are 28 T cell receptor beta chains from a single sample sequenced in a study of ipilimumab plus nivolumab after autologous stem cell transplantation. The protocol was immunoSEQ multiplex PCR, while the TCRdb copy is restricted to in-frame clones and leaves out a portion. The sample lists approximately 80,000 clones, 83% occurring once. Sequenced here: PBMCs, sampled in a trial of ipilimumab plus nivolumab as post-transplant consolidation. Receptor source: a male donor with diffuse large B-cell lymphoma.

The CDR3 DNA follows: TGTGCCAGCAGGCGAATAGGGACAGAGCTCACCGGGGAGCTGTTTTTT. As protein: CASRRIGTELTGELFF. The J gene is TRBJ2-2, the V gene TRBV4-2; 7 bases line up with TRBD1. Germline V gene sequence: CDR1 LGHNA, CDR2 YNFKEQ. The CDR3 sequence is 16 residues long. V was pared by 6 bases and J by 4 bases, with 11 bases of the junction left unmatched.

V usage is TRBV11-2 and J usage is TRBJ2-7; 12 bases agree with TRBD2. Germline CDR1 reads SGHAT; CDR2 reads FQNNGV. V shed 8 bases and J 3 bases; nucleotides not matched to a gene: 8. This CDR3 contains 15 residues. The CDR3 DNA follows: TGTGCCAGCGGACCTTCGGGACTAGCGGGCTACGAGCAGTACTTC. Protein product: CASGPSGLAGYEQYF.

This chain joins TRBV5-4 and TRBJ2-2, with TRBD1 as a possible D gene (5 bases). V was clipped by 2 bases and J by 6 bases, with 5 bases between them. The CDR3 totals 12 residues. CDR1 and CDR2 (germline): SGHNT, YYREEE (reference sequence). CDR3 DNA: TGTGCCAGCAGCTTAGGGGCCGGGGAGCTGTTTTTT. Residues: CASSLGAGELFF. The entire variable domain, with the rest obtained from reference TRBV5-4 and TRBJ2-2, is as follows: ETGVTQSPTHLIKTRGQQVTLRCSSQSGHNTVSWYQQALGQGPQFIFQYYREEENGRGNFPPRFSGLQFPNYSSELNVNALELDDSALYLCASSLGAGELFFGEGSRLTVL.

This clone is a singleton in its sample. V usage is TRBV7-8 and J usage is TRBJ2-1; possibly TRBD1 for D (5 bases). Deletions cut 4 bases from V and 0 bases from J, with 10 bases between. The CDR3 length is 15 residues. In germline, CDR1 is SGHVS, CDR2 FQNEAQ. The CDR3 is CASSWGASSYNEQFF. The DNA of the CDR3 is TGTGCCAGCAGCTGGGGCGCTAGCTCCTACAATGAGCAGTTCTTC.

The chain couples TRBV5-6 to TRBJ2-3; D call uncertain. Trimming left V 0 bases short and J 5 bases short, with 7 bases between. This CDR3 has 13 amino acids. CDR1 is SGHDT and CDR2 is YYEEEE in the germline V gene. The CDR3 sequence: CASSLAILDTQYF. The DNA of the CDR3 is TGTGCCAGCAGCTTGGCCATATTAGATACGCAGTATTTT. The whole variable domain, remainder taken from reference TRBV5-6 and TRBJ2-3, is DAGVTQSPTHLIKTRGQQVTLRCSPKSGHDTVSWYQQALGQGPQFIFQYYEEEERQRGNFPDRFSGHQFPNYSSELNVNALLLGDSALYLCASSLAILDTQYFGPGTRLTVL.

This rearrangement joins TRBV9 to TRBJ2-3; possibly TRBD1 for D (5 bases). V lost 3 bases and J 6 bases, leaving 11 bases between the germline ends. CDR1 and CDR2 from the germline V gene are SGDLS and YYNGEE. The CDR3 spans 13 residues. CDR3 bases: TGTGCCAGCAGCGAGGGGTTAGAGGATACGCAGTATTTT. Translated, it gives CASSEGLEDTQYF.

The chain employs TRBV20-1 and TRBJ2-7; D is perhaps TRBD1 or TRBD2 (6 bases each). Looked up from germline, CDR1 is DFQATT and CDR2 is SNEGSKA (reference sequence). The germline V and J ends were trimmed by 3 bases and 6 bases, with 9 bases remaining between them. CDR3 length equals 11 residues. The CDR3 coding sequence is TGCAGTGCTAGCAAGGGGGGCGAGCAGTACTTC. Translating gives CSASKGGEQYF.

The chain joins TRBV5-4 to TRBJ2-2; 11 nucleotides match TRBD2. The CDR3 extends over 15 amino acids. Germline V gives CDR1 SGHNT, CDR2 YYREEE (reference sequence). V dropped 3 bases and J dropped 5; count of bases not matched to a gene: 3. CDR3 sequence (DNA): TGTGCCAGCAGCTCGTCTAGCGGGGGGACCGGGGAGCTGTTTTTT. Its translation: CASSSSSGGTGELFF.

The rearrangement links TRBV4-1 to TRBJ1-5; D call uncertain. Germline CDR1 MGHRA, CDR2 YSYEKL. V shed 0 bases and J shed 9 bases, with 18 bases lying between them. The CDR3 length is 16 residues. For the CDR3, the DNA is TGCGCCAGCAGCCAAGATCAGACTTTGCTCAACAGGCCCCAGCATTTT. Translated, it gives CASSQDQTLLNRPQHF.

This clone was detected once. The V gene is TRBV18, the J gene TRBJ2-7; D could derive from TRBD1 or TRBD2 (5 bases each). The germline V gene encodes CDR1 KGHSH and CDR2 LQKENI. The V and J ends lost 3 bases and 4 bases respectively, with 25 bases between them. The CDR3 totals 18 residues. CDR3 region: CASSPKSLREGLKYEQYF. Here the CDR3 DNA reads TGTGCCAGCTCACCGAAATCTTTACGAGAGGGGCTTAAGTACGAGCAGTACTTC.

The chain couples TRBV19 to TRBJ2-3; D possibly corresponds to TRBD1 (5 bases). V was clipped by 6 bases and J by 1 base, with 8 bases between them. The CDR3 runs to 13 residues. CDR1 and CDR2 (germline): LNHDA, SQIVND (reference sequence). In DNA, the CDR3 is TGTGCCAGTAGAGACAGCGGCACAGATACGCAGTATTTT. The encoded protein is CASRDSGTDTQYF. The full variable domain, with the rest looked up from reference TRBV19 and TRBJ2-3, is DGGITQSPKYLFRKEGQNVTLSCEQNLNHDAMYWYRQDPGQGLRLIYYSQIVNDFQKGDIAEGYSVSREKKESFPLTVTSAQKNPTAFYLCASRDSGTDTQYFGPGTRLTVL.

The rearrangement uses TRBV6-5 and TRBJ1-2; 8 bases are shared with TRBD1. V shed 5 bases and J 8 bases; nucleotides not matched to a gene: 4. This CDR3 is 12 amino acids long. Germline-derived CDR1 and CDR2 are MNHEY and SVGAGI. CDR3 residues: CASSPTGAGYTF. The CDR3 DNA sequence: TGTGCCAGCAGTCCGACAGGGGCCGGCTACACCTTC.

The rearrangement uses TRBV6-1 and TRBJ1-2, with unresolved D. The ends were cut back, 1 base at V and 4 bases at J, with 7 bases in the middle. Germline-derived CDR1 and CDR2 are MNHNS and SASEGT. This CDR3 spans 13 amino acids. CDR3 region: CASSEVGLYGYTF. CDR3 in DNA: TGTGCCAGCAGTGAAGTCGGGCTCTATGGCTACACCTTC.

As DNA, the CDR3 is TGTGCCAGCAGTACGACGTCAACAGGGACTCTAGGGGATGGCTACACCTTC. It is translated as CASSTTSTGTLGDGYTF. This sequence joins TRBV27 and TRBJ1-2, with D maybe TRBD1 (6 bases). Trimming took 5 bases from V and 6 from J, leaving 25 bases between them. Germline V gives CDR1 MNHEY, CDR2 SMNVEV (reference sequence). There are 17 residues in the CDR3.

The CDR3 coding sequence is TGTGCCAGCAGCGTTAGCGGGGGGAACACAGATACGCAGTATTTT. Translation: CASSVSGGNTDTQYF. This chain joins TRBV7-2 and TRBJ2-3, with 10 bases matching TRBD2. The CDR3 extends over 15 amino acids. Trimming cost V 5 bases and J 2 bases; bases outside gene matches: 4. The germline V gene has CDR1 SGHTA and CDR2 FQGNSA.

J is TRBJ1-3 and V is TRBV7-6, with D perhaps matching TRBD1 (5 bases). Looked up from germline, CDR1 is SGHVS and CDR2 is FNYEAQ. The length of the CDR3 is 15 residues. Trimming took 2 bases from V and 0 from J, leaving 8 bases between them. In DNA, the CDR3 is TGTGCCAGCAGCTTAAGGACAAGCTCTGGAAACACCATATATTTT. Its protein is CASSLRTSSGNTIYF.

V usage is TRBV4-3 and J usage is TRBJ1-1; TRBD1 is a possible D gene (6 bases). Germline V lookup: CDR1 LGHNA, CDR2 YSLEER. The CDR3 is 14 amino acids. Trimming stripped 1 base from V and 3 bases from J, with 9 bases between. CDR3 sequence: CASSQANRDTEAFF. The CDR3 bases are TGCGCCAGCAGCCAAGCGAACAGGGACACTGAAGCTTTCTTT.

The genes are TRBV2 and TRBJ2-3; a possible D gene is TRBD2 (7 bases). V gave up 4 bases and J gave up 4 bases, with 18 bases separating them. This CDR3 comprises 16 residues. Germline assignment: CDR1 SNHLY and CDR2 FYNNEI. The DNA of the CDR3 is TGTGCCAGCAGTGTTTTGGGAGGGGGGGTCCCAGATACGCAGTATTTT. Translation: CASSVLGGGVPDTQYF.

V and J are TRBV27 and TRBJ2-5; D remains ambiguous. CDR1 and CDR2 from the germline V gene are MNHEY and SMNVEV (reference sequence). The CDR3 runs 14 residues. V was clipped by 5 bases and J by 0 bases, with 10 bases between them. CDR3 amino acids: CASSPSRYQETQYF. In DNA form, the CDR3 reads TGTGCCAGCAGTCCCTCGCGGTACCAAGAGACCCAGTACTTC.

The chain uses TRBV5-1 and TRBJ1-2; 11 positions match TRBD1. V shed 0 bases, J shed 5 bases, and the junction held 6 bases outside the gene matches. Germline assignment: CDR1 SGHRS and CDR2 YFSETQ. This CDR3 has 16 amino acids. This CDR3 is CASSLDAGQGGYGYTF. CDR3 sequence (DNA): TGCGCCAGCAGCTTGGATGCGGGACAGGGGGGATATGGCTACACCTTC.

This chain connects TRBV5-1 to TRBJ1-2; unclear D gene. The ends were cut back, 4 bases at V and 8 bases at J, with 12 bases in the middle. The CDR3 extends over 12 amino acids. CDR1 and CDR2 (germline): SGHRS, YFSETQ. The CDR3 DNA reads as TGCGCCAGCAGCATCGGACTTTTAGGCTACACCTTC. This gives the protein CASSIGLLGYTF.

Only a few counts were recorded for this clone. V and J are TRBV18 and TRBJ2-1; TRBD2 is a possible D gene (5 bases). The CDR3 length is 13 residues. V shed 3 bases and J shed 12 bases, with 15 bases lying between them. Germline CDR1 KGHSH, CDR2 LQKENI. Here the CDR3 reads CASSPLGGYGQFF. The CDR3 DNA sequence: TGTGCCAGCTCACCGCTCGGCGGGTATGGGCAGTTCTTC.

The V and J genes are TRBV7-9 and TRBJ1-4; TRBD1 might be the D (6 bases). The CDR3 sequence is 17 residues long. Looked up from germline, CDR1 is SEHNR and CDR2 is FQNEAQ (reference sequence). V was pared by 4 bases and J by 0 bases, with 15 bases between. CDR3 in amino acids: CASSSPGTTATNEKLFF. The DNA for the CDR3 is TGTGCCAGCAGCTCTCCCGGGACAACTGCAACTAATGAAAAACTGTTTTTT.

The CDR3: CATGTSGGNRLNEQYF. The CDR3 DNA reads as TGTGCCACGGGGACTAGCGGGGGGAACCGCCTCAACGAGCAGTACTTC. The chain links TRBV5-4 to TRBJ2-7; 15 bases are a match to TRBD2. Trimming took 9 bases from V and 5 from J; bases not matched to a gene: 12. From germline, CDR1 is SGHNT and CDR2 YYREEE (reference sequence). CDR3 size: 16 residues. Complete variable domain (other parts from reference TRBV5-4 and TRBJ2-7): ETGVTQSPTHLIKTRGQQVTLRCSSQSGHNTVSWYQQALGQGPQFIFQYYREEENGRGNFPPRFSGLQFPNYSSELNVNALELDDSALYLCATGTSGGNRLNEQYFGPGTRLTVT.

This rearrangement joins TRBV7-9 to TRBJ2-1; D unresolved. Germline V gene sequence: CDR1 SEHNR, CDR2 FQNEAQ (reference sequence). Trimming left V 7 bases short and J 4 bases short, with 8 bases between. The CDR3 loop spans 12 amino acids. In DNA, the CDR3 is TGTGCCAGCACCCTAGGTTACAATGAGCAGTTCTTC. This gives the protein CASTLGYNEQFF.

There are a few counts of this clone. This chain links TRBV2 with TRBJ1-5; 8 bases agree with TRBD1. CDR3 length: 14 residues. The germline CDR1 and CDR2 sequences are SNHLY and FYNNEI. Trimming removed 6 bases from V and 6 bases from J; junction bases left unmatched: 7. The CDR3 DNA is TGTGCCAGCAGGGGGGCAACAGGGGGTCAGCCCCAGCATTTT. Residues: CASRGATGGQPQHF.

V usage is TRBV11-1 and J usage is TRBJ1-1; 7 bases agree with TRBD1. V lost 5 bases and J lost 8; bases outside the gene matches: 11. The CDR3 sequence is 14 residues long. Germline V gene lookup returns CDR1 SGHAT and CDR2 FQDESV (reference sequence). Written as DNA, the CDR3 is TGTGCCAGCAGCCCGAACAGGGGCCGCGTCGAAGCTTTCTTT. This codes for CASSPNRGRVEAFF.

The chain joins TRBV6-1 to TRBJ2-3; D possibly corresponds to TRBD1 (5 bases). Trimming stripped 3 bases from V and 11 bases from J, with 12 bases between. Germline CDR1 MNHNS, CDR2 SASEGT. The CDR3 is 12 amino acids. CDR3 sequence (DNA): TGTGCCAGCAGTGATTGGGCCCAGGGGCAGTATTTT. It specifies CASSDWAQGQYF.